This T cell receptor (beta chain) was identified during a study of T cell changes during pregnancy in multiple sclerosis (dated by TCRdb to the late 2010s). Some background on the complete study: In women with multiple sclerosis, the researchers looked at how the T cell repertoire shifted as pregnancy progressed.

Libraries were constructed by the immunoSEQ multiplex PCR assay. The source is immuneACCESS, and TCRdb retained only in-frame sequences with V and J called. Part of the clones is not carried over; for the studies checked, unresolved V genes explain less than half of this, and the remainder is unexplained. For this sample the table gives some 74,000 clones, of which 92% were detected only once. About 2.3% of the sample goes to the ten largest clones. Taken from cysteine to phenylalanine, the CDR3 has 16 residues. The CDR3 DNA has 48 bases and is translated from base 1. CDR1 is given as LNHDA and CDR2 as SQIVND, both from the germline V gene (reference sequence). The junction shows trimming of 5 bases on V and 6 bases on J, and the gene matches do not reach 11 bases of it. Comments on this clone: There is no known antigen for this receptor. No quality values exist for individual bases; no much larger clone is one base distant.

The source material was peripheral blood, sampled before pregnancy. The sequence joins TRBV19 to TRBJ1-4, with 8 bases aligning to TRBD1. The sequence was collected from a female donor with multiple sclerosis, enrolled in a pregnancy study. The DNA sequence reads TGTGCCAGTAGTGGGTCTCGACAGGGGATTTATGAAAAACTGTTTTTT. This yields the protein CASSGSRQGIYEKLFF.